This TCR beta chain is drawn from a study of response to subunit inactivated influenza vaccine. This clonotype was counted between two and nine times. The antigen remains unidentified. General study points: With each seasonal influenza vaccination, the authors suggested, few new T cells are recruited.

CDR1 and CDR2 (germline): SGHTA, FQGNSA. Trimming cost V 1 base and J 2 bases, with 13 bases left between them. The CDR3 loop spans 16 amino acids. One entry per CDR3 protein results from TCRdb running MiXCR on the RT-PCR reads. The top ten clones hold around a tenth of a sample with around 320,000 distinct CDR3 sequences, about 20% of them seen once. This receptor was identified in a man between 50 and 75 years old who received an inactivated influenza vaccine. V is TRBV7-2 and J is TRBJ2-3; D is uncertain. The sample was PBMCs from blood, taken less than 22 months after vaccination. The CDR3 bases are TGTGCCAGCAGCTTAGGGGCGGCGGCCTCCACAGATACGCAGTATTTT. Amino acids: CASSLGAAASTDTQYF.